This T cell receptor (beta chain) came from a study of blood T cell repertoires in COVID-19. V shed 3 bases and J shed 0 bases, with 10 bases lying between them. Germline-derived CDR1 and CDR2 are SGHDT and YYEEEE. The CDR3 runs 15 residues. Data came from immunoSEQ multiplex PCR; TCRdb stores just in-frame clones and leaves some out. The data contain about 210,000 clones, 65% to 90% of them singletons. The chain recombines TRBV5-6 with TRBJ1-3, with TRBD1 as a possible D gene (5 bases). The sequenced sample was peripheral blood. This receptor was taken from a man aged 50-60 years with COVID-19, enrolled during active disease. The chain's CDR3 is CASSSSRVSGNTIYF. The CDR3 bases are TGTGCCAGCAGCTCCTCCAGGGTCTCTGGAAACACCATATATTTT.